This TCR beta chain was identified in a study of shared clonotypes between healthy human individuals. In the case of this clone: Its specificity is unknown.

The CDR3 consists of 15 residues. Trimming cost V 6 bases and J 7 bases; bases outside gene matches: 13. CDR1 SQVTM and CDR2 ANQGSEA come from the germline V gene. Broader study findings: Naive subsets generally had larger estimated richness than memory subsets.

Using immunoSEQ multiplex PCR, the repertoire was profiled, and TCRdb retains in-frame clones only, with some absent. The sample contains about 340,000 clones, around 79% of which appear only once. The sequence derives from a man between 25 and 39 years old in good health. The rearrangement joins TRBV29-1 to TRBJ2-1, with 9 nucleotides matching TRBD2. The sequencing sample was made of memory CD4+ T cells sorted from blood. Subset noted: CD45RA-negative fraction. The CDR3 sequence is CSVGGAGGTWNEQFF. For the CDR3, the DNA is TGCAGCGTCGGGGGAGCGGGAGGAACCTGGAATGAGCAGTTCTTC.